The next 2 T cell receptor beta chains were all read from a single sample in a study of T cell changes during pregnancy in multiple sclerosis. Produced via immunoSEQ multiplex PCR; TCRdb's table is partial and in-frame only. The data contain 40,000 to 55,000 clones, around 90% of them singletons. The specimen comprised CD4+ T cells from peripheral blood mononuclear cells, sampled in the third trimester of pregnancy. Source of these receptors: a female donor with multiple sclerosis, enrolled in a pregnancy study.

This clone was recorded once. The chain employs TRBV7-9 and TRBJ2-5; D is unclear. The CDR3 sequence is 11 residues long. Per the germline V gene, CDR1 is SEHNR and CDR2 is FQNEAQ (reference sequence). The V gene lost 4 bases and the J gene lost 2 bases, with 2 bases spanning the gap. For the CDR3, the DNA is TGTGCCAGCAGCTCTCAAGAGACCCAGTACTTC. Protein product: CASSSQETQYF. The full variable domain, in which reference TRBV7-9 and TRBJ2-5 provide the parts outside the CDR3, is DTGVSQNPRHKITKRGQNVTFRCDPISEHNRLYWYRQTLGQGPEFLTYFQNEAQLEKSRLLSDRFSAERPKGSFSTLEIQRTEQGDSAMYLCASSSQETQYFGPGTRLLVL.

The CDR3 region has the DNA TGTGCCAGCAGTTTATTAGGAAGGGGGCCGAACACTGAAGCTTTCTTT. Translating gives CASSLLGRGPNTEAFF. The V and J genes are TRBV27 and TRBJ1-1, with 7 bases fitting TRBD1. CDR3 size: 16 residues. Trimming took 1 base from V and 1 from J; bases not matched to a gene: 6. The germline gives CDR1 MNHEY, CDR2 SMNVEV (reference sequence).